The TCR beta chain under discussion was sequenced for a study of blood T cell repertoires in COVID-19. CDR3 size: 16 residues. CDR1 is SEHNR, CDR2 FQNEAQ, per germline (reference sequence). Trimming stripped 5 bases from V and 9 bases from J, with 20 bases between. Produced via immunoSEQ multiplex PCR; TCRdb's table is partial and in-frame only. Among approximately 320,000 clones, about nine tenths were seen once, and the ten largest hold roughly 10%. The sequenced material came from peripheral blood. This TCR came from a young woman with COVID-19, enrolled during active disease. The chain joins TRBV7-9 to TRBJ1-6; possible D gene TRBD1, 5 bases. CDR3 residues: CASSPALAGRSSPLHF. Here the CDR3 DNA reads TGTGCCAGCAGCCCCGCTCTAGCAGGGAGGTCTTCACCCCTCCACTTT.